The entry below gives a single T cell receptor beta chain sequence along with its context. Its matching antigen is unknown. This entry belongs to a study of Graves' ophthalmopathy and Graves' hyperthyroidism. The TCR beta CDR3 regions underwent amplification from RNA transcripts. RT-PCR was first run with HTBI primers, then multiplex PCR in a second round. TCRdb used MiXCR to reprocess the multiplex PCR reads, holding one entry per CDR3 protein. The sample carries roughly 400,000 distinct CDR3 sequences, around 18% recorded once. All donors with ophthalmopathy were recorded as having moderate-to-severe activity, CAS ≥3, NOSPECS ≥4 and a duration under 3 months. The authors used Ficoll-Paque density gradient centrifugation to separate PBMCs. The input was approximately 10 ml of fresh peripheral blood. The study, taken as a whole, reports: Among expanded thyroid clonotypes above 0.001 frequency, most also occurred in blood. With a specificity of around 76% and a sensitivity of around 70%, the model predicted ophthalmopathy progression.

The source of this sequence is a woman between 18 and 30 years old with Graves' ophthalmopathy. The sequencing sample was made of peripheral blood.

The CDR3 sequence: CASSLTGTFYEQYF. CDR3 in DNA: TGTGCCAGCAGCTTAACCGGGACATTCTACGAGCAGTACTTC. V usage is TRBV7-2 and J usage is TRBJ2-7; possibly TRBD1 for D (6 bases). Germline V gene sequence: CDR1 SGHTA, CDR2 FQGNSA. The CDR3 covers 14 residues. V lost 2 bases and J 3 bases, leaving 11 bases between the germline ends.